Below are 2 T cell receptor beta chains sequenced from a single sample in a study of T cell repertoires in cytomegalovirus infection. TCRdb recomputed calls from the reads with MiXCR, one row per CDR3 protein. The profile shows approximately 910,000 distinct CDR3 sequences, approximately 32% of them singletons. What these receptors recognize is not known. The material was cultured CD8+ T cells from PBMCs, obtained from culture after CMV antigen stimulation. The receptors originated from a human donor in good health (CMV status not recorded). Some clones in this sample may be carry-over from other donors' samples.

V and J are TRBV19 and TRBJ1-5; D remains unclear. Germline loops: CDR1 LNHDA, CDR2 SQIVND (reference sequence). The CDR3 runs to 15 residues. Trimming took 3 bases from V and 9 from J, leaving 18 bases between them. CDR3 region: CASSISDGSVWPQHF. DNA of the CDR3: TGTGCCAGTAGTATTTCCGACGGAAGTGTGTGGCCCCAGCATTTT.

A few counts support this clonotype. The chain joins TRBV5-4 to TRBJ2-1; D is possibly TRBD2 (6 bases). Deletions cut 1 base from V and 2 bases from J, with 13 bases between. Germline loops: CDR1 SGHNT, CDR2 YYREEE (reference sequence). There are 16 residues in the CDR3. CDR3 nucleotides: TGTGCCAGCAGCTTGAGGAGGGAGATTACCTACAATGAGCAGTTCTTC. This codes for CASSLRREITYNEQFF.